The 10 T cell receptor beta chains given below trace back to one sample, sequenced in a study of blood T cells in healthy people across ages. A sample-barcoded 5' primer and a J-beta primer mix were used in a second PCR of roughly 7 to 11 cycles. TCRdb ran MiXCR on the 5' RACE reads and lists one entry per CDR3 protein. The sample lists approximately 960,000 distinct CDR3 sequences; roughly 28% were seen once. This same sample was also taken into another study, of T cells of mothers and their children.

The sequenced sample was blood. The receptors were sampled from a woman aged 40-49 years in good health.

This clonotype was seen a handful of times. The gene calls are TRBV5-1 and TRBJ2-5; possible D gene TRBD2, 5 bases. CDR3 length: 11 amino acids. Germline values: CDR1 SGHRS, CDR2 YFSETQ. Trimming removed 4 bases at V and 13 bases at J, with 14 bases between. The CDR3 nucleotides read TGCGCCAGCAGCACAACTAGGATGAGGTACTTC. It is translated as CASSTTRMRYF.

The sample holds many counts of this clonotype. The J gene is TRBJ2-7, the V gene TRBV29-1, with 10 bases identical to TRBD1. In germline, CDR1 is SQVTM, CDR2 ANQGSEA. The CDR3 sequence is 13 residues long. V shed 4 bases and J 3 bases; nucleotides not matched to a gene: 3. CDR3 in DNA: TGCAGCGTTGGGACAGGGGGATTCTACGAGCAGTACTTC. Its translation is CSVGTGGFYEQYF.

This clonotype has more than one count but fewer than ten. The chain recombines TRBV29-1 with TRBJ1-2, with TRBD1 as a possible D gene (6 bases). The CDR3 is 13 amino acids. Germline CDR1 is SQVTM and CDR2 is ANQGSEA. With 3 bases removed from V and 3 bases from J, the gap between germline ends came to 11 bases. The CDR3 loop is CSVEGGRDYGYTF. In DNA, the CDR3 is TGCAGCGTTGAGGGGGGGCGCGACTATGGCTACACCTTC.

As regards this clonotype: Compared with germline, one end of the junction differs, possibly owing to a read error. The chain links TRBV13 to TRBJ2-7; tentative D call: TRBD2 (6 bases). Germline CDR1 reads PRHDT; CDR2 reads FYEKMQ (reference sequence). The CDR3 runs to 13 residues. The CDR3 protein is CAGSLRGTGEQYF. DNA of the CDR3: TGTGCCGGCAGCTTACGGGGGACGGGCGAGCAGTACTTC.

This clonotype was seen at least ten times. This chain joins TRBV5-1 and TRBJ2-1, with 9 bases that match TRBD1. Losses at the gene ends were 5 bases for V and 6 bases for J; bases not matched to a gene: 9. Germline-derived CDR1 and CDR2 are SGHRS and YFSETQ. The CDR3 has 15 amino acids. The CDR3 here is CASRNTGQGGNEQFF. CDR3 sequence (DNA): TGCGCCAGCAGAAACACGGGACAGGGCGGCAATGAGCAGTTCTTC.

This clonotype was found many times. The chain couples TRBV20-1 to TRBJ2-5; 9 bases agree with TRBD2. From germline, CDR1 is DFQATT and CDR2 SNEGSKA (reference sequence). The CDR3 covers 14 residues. V lost 5 bases and J lost 5; bases outside the gene matches: 9. The CDR3 protein is CSADAGTSWETQYF. DNA for the CDR3: TGCAGTGCTGACGCCGGGACTAGCTGGGAGACCCAGTACTTC.

This clonotype has ten or more counts. This chain joins TRBV6-2 or TRBV6-3 and TRBJ2-5; 7 nucleotides match TRBD1. The trim removed 6 bases at V and 0 bases at J, leaving 7 bases unmatched. From germline, CDR1 is MNHEY and CDR2 SVGEGT. The CDR3 extends over 15 amino acids. The CDR3 region has the DNA TGTGCCAGCAGCTACGGGGACAGTTACCAAGAGACCCAGTACTTC. Translation: CASSYGDSYQETQYF.

This clonotype was seen only a few times. The chain is built from TRBV7-3 and TRBJ2-3; 15 bases map to TRBD2. V lost 0 bases to trimming and J lost 2 bases; unmatched junction nucleotides: 3. The germline V gene encodes CDR1 SGHTA and CDR2 FQGTGA. The CDR3 is 18 amino acids. DNA of the CDR3: TGTGCCAGCAGCTTAACCGGACTAGCGGGGGGGCACACAGATACGCAGTATTTT. Protein: CASSLTGLAGGHTDTQYF.

In regard to this clonotype: Being one base from a much bigger clone, this may be a read error. CDR3 sequence: CSVRESTGSSYEQYF. For the CDR3, the DNA is TGCAGCGTTCGCGAGTCCACAGGGAGCTCCTACGAGCAGTACTTC. The chain carries TRBV29-1 and TRBJ2-7; weak D call: TRBD1 (6 bases). This CDR3 contains 15 residues. Trimming pared 5 bases from V and 0 bases from J, leaving 17 bases between. The germline V gene has CDR1 SQVTM and CDR2 ANQGSEA.

This chain links TRBV5-1 with TRBJ1-1, with 8 bases aligning to TRBD1. Trimming at V came to 0 bases and at J to 0 bases, leaving 13 bases not matched to a gene. The CDR3 spans 19 residues. The germline V gene has CDR1 SGHRS and CDR2 YFSETQ. CDR3 nucleotide sequence: TGCGCCAGCAGCTTGGGCTATCGGGGGACAGGAAAGATGAACACTGAAGCTTTCTTT. Translating gives CASSLGYRGTGKMNTEAFF.